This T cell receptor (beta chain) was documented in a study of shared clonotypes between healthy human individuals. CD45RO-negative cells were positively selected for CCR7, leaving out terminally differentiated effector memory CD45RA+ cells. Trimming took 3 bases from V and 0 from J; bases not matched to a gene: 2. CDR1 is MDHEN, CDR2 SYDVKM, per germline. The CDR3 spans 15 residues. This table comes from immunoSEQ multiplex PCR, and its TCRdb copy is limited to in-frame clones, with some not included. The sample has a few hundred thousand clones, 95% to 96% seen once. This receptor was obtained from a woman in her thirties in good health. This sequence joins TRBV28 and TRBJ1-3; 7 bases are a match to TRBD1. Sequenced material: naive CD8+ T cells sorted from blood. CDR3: CASSLDRNSGNTIYF. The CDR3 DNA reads TGTGCCAGCAGTTTGGACAGGAACTCTGGAAACACCATATATTTT.